The text below deals with one TCR beta chain. Its target is not known. The data stem from a study of CD8+ T cells in alopecia areata. Study details: Treated patients took oral tofacitinib at 5 to 10 mg twice daily. Whole-study findings and limits: Across lesional scalp, and particularly alopecia totalis/universalis, clonality surpassed that of normal scalp. The study also sequences resident alphabeta T cells of normal skin in scalp samples. With tofacitinib ongoing, many expanded lesional clones persisted in both scalp and blood.

The treatment is: oral pan-JAK inhibitor, 5-10 mg twice daily. Sequencing relied on a cDNA template that was reverse transcribed from extracted RNA. Sequenced by immunoSEQ multiplex PCR; TCRdb stores in-frame clones only, minus some. The table has 200,000 to 250,000 clones, under 75% seen once. This CDR3 contains 16 residues. After removal of 0 bases from V and 7 bases from J, the junction contained 7 bases not matched to a gene. CDR1 and CDR2 from the germline V gene are MNHEY and SVGAGI. The TCR sequence derives from a human donor with alopecia areata. This sample comprised CD4+ T cells sorted from blood, obtained at week 4, from a patient treated with tofacitinib. This sequence joins TRBV6-5 and TRBJ2-1; TRBD1 matches at 9 bases. The CDR3 nucleotides read TGTGCCAGCAGTTACTCGACAGGACAGGGGCGGAATGAGCAGTTCTTC. It translates to CASSYSTGQGRNEQFF.